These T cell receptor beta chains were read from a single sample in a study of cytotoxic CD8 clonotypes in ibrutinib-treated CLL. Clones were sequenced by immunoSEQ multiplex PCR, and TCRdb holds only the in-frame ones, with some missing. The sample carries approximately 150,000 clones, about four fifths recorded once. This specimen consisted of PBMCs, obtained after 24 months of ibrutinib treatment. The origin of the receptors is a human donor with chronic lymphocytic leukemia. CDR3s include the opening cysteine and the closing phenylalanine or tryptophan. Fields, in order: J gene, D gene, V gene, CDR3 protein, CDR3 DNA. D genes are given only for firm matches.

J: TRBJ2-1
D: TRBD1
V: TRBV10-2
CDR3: CASTPGQGMGHNQQFF
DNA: TGCGCCAGCACGCCGGGACAGGGGATGGGTCACAATCAGCAGTTCTTC

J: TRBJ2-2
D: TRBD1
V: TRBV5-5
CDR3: CASSPGQGFAGELFF
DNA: TGTGCCAGCAGCCCGGGACAGGGGTTCGCCGGGGAGCTGTTTTTT

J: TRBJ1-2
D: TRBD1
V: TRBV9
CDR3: CASSVGGQGYGYTF
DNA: TGTGCCAGCAGCGTAGGCGGACAGGGGTATGGCTACACCTTC

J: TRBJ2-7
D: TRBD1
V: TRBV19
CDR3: CASSWDSRSSYEQYF
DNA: TGTGCCAGTAGTTGGGACAGTCGTAGCTCCTACGAGCAGTACTTC

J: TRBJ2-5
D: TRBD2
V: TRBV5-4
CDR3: CASSLAGTTLRAQYF
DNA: TGTGCCAGCAGCTTGGCCGGGACTACCCTTAGGGCCCAGTACTTC

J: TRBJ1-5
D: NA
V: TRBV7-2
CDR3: CASSLSSNQPQHF
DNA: TGTGCCAGCAGCTTAAGTAGCAATCAGCCCCAGCATTTT

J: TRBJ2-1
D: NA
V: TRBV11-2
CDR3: CASSSAGSYNEQFF
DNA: TGTGCCAGCAGCTCCGCGGGTTCGTACAATGAGCAGTTCTTC

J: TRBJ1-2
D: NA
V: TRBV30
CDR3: CAWREGGRYGYTF
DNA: TGTGCCTGGAGGGAAGGGGGGCGGTATGGCTACACCTTC

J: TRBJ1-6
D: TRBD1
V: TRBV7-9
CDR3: CARSSKPGGSNNSPLHF
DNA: TGTGCCAGAAGTTCTAAGCCAGGGGGCTCTAATAATTCACCCCTCCACTTT

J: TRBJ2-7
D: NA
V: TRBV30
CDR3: CAWSVKLHEQYF
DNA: TGTGCCTGGAGTGTTAAGTTACACGAGCAGTACTTC

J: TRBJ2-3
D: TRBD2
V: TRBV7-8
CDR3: CASSPIGGGVRAQYF
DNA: TGTGCCAGCAGCCCTATCGGGGGAGGGGTAAGGGCGCAGTATTTT

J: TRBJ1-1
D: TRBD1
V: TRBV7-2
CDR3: CASRRQGFAAEAFF
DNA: TGTGCCAGCAGACGACAGGGTTTTGCTGCTGAAGCTTTCTTT